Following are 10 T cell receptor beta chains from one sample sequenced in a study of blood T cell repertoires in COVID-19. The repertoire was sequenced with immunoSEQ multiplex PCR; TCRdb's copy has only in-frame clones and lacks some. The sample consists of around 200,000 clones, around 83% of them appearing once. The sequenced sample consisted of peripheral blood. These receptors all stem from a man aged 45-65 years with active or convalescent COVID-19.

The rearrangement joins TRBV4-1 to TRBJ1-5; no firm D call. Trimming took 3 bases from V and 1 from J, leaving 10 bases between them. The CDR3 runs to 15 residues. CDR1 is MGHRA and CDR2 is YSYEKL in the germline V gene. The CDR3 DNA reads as TGCGCCAGCAGCCAGACGCGGGTAAGCAATCAGCCCCAGCATTTT. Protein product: CASSQTRVSNQPQHF.

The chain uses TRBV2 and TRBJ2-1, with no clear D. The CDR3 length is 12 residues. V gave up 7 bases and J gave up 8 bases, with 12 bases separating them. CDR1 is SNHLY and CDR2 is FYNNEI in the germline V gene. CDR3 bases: TGTGCCAGCAACGAACCCACGGATGAGCAGTTCTTC. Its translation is CASNEPTDEQFF.

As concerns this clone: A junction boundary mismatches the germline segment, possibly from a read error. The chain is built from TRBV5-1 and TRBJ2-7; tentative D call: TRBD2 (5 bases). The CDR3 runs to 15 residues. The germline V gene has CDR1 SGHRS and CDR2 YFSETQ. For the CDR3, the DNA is TGCGCCAGCAGCCTACGGACGAGGGTCTCCGACGAGCAGTACTTC. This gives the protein CASSLRTRVSDEQYF.

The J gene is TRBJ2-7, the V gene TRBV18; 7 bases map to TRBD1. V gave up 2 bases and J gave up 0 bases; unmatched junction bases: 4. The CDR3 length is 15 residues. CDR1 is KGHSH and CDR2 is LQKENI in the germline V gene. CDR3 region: CASSPTGQSSYEQYF. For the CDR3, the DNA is TGTGCCAGCTCACCAACGGGACAGAGCTCCTACGAGCAGTACTTC.

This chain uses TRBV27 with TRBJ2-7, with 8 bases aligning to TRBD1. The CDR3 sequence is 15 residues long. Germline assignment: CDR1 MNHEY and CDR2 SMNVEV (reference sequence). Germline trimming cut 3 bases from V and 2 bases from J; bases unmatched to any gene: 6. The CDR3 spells CASSLAGGLTYEQYF. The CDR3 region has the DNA TGTGCCAGCAGTTTGGCAGGGGGCCTGACCTACGAGCAGTACTTC.

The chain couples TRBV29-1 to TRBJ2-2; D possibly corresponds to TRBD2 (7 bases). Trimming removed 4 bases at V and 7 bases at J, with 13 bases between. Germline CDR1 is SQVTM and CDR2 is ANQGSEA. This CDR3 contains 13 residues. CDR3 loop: CSVGGGVVGELFF. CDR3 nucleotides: TGCAGCGTTGGAGGGGGGGTGGTCGGGGAGCTGTTTTTT.

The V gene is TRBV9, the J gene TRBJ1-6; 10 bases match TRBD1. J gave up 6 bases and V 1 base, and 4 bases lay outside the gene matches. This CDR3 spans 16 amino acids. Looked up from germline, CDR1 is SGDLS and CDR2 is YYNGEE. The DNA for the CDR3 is TGTGCCAGCAGCGTATTCCGGGACAGGGGTAATTCACCCCTCCACTTT. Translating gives CASSVFRDRGNSPLHF.

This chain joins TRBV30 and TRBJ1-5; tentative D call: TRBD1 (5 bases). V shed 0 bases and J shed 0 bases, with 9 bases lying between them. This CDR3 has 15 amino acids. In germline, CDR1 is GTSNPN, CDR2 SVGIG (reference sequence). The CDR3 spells CAWSVGPISNQPQHF. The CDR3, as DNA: TGTGCCTGGAGTGTGGGGCCGATTAGCAATCAGCCCCAGCATTTT.

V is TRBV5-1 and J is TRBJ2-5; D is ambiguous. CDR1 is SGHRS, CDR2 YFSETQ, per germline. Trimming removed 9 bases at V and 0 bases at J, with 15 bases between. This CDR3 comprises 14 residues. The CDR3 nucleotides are TGCGCCACCCCATCTAACTTTGACCAAGAGACCCAGTACTTC. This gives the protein CATPSNFDQETQYF. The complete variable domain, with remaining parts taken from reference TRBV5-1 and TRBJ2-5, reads KAGVTQTPRYLIKTRGQQVTLSCSPISGHRSVSWYQQTPGQGLQFLFEYFSETQRNKGNFPGRFSGRQFSNSRSEMNVSTLELGDSALYLCATPSNFDQETQYFGPGTRLLVL.

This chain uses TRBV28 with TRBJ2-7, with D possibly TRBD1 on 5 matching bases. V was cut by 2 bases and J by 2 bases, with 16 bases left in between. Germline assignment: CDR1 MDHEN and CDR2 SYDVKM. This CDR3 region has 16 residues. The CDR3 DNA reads TGTGCCAGCAGTTTAGGGGCAGGCTTATTGACCTACGAGCAGTACTTC. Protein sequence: CASSLGAGLLTYEQYF. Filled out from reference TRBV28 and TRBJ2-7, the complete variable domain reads DVKVTQSSRYLVKRTGEKVFLECVQDMDHENMFWYRQDPGLGLRLIYFSYDVKMKEKGDIPEGYSVSREKKERFSLILESASTNQTSMYLCASSLGAGLLTYEQYFGPGTRLTVT.